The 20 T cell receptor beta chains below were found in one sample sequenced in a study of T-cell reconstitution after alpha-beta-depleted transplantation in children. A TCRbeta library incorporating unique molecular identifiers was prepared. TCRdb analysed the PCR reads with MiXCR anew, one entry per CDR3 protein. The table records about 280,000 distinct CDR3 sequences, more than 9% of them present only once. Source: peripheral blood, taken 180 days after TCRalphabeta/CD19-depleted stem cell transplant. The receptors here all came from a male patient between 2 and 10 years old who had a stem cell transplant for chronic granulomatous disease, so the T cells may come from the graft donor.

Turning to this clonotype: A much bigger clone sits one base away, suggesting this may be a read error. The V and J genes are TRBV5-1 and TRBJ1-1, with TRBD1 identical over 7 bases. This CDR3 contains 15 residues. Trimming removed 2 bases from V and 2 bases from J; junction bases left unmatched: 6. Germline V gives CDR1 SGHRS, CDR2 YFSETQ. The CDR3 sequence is CASSFHGTANTEAFF. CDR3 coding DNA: TGCGCCAGCAGCTTCCACGGGACAGCAAACACTGAAGCTTTCTTT.

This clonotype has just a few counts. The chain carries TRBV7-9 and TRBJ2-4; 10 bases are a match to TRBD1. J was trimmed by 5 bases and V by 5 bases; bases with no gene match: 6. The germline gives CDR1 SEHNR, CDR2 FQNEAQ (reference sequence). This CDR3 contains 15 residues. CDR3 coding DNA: TGTGCCAGCAGCCCTGGGACAGGGGTAGAAAACATTCAGTACTTC. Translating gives CASSPGTGVENIQYF.

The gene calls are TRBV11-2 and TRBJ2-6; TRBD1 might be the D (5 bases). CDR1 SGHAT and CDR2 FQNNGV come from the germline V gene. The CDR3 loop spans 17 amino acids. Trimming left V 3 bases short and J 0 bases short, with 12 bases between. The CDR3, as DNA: TGTGCCAGCAGCTTCGCAGGGATGCGCTCTGGGGCCAACGTCCTGACTTTC. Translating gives CASSFAGMRSGANVLTF.

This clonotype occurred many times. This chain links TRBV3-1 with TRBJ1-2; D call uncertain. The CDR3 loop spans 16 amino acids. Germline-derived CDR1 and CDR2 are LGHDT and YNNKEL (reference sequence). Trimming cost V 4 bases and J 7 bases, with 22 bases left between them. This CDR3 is CASSPYHASGPLGYTF. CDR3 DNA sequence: TGTGCCAGCAGCCCTTACCATGCCAGTGGACCGCTTGGCTACACCTTC.

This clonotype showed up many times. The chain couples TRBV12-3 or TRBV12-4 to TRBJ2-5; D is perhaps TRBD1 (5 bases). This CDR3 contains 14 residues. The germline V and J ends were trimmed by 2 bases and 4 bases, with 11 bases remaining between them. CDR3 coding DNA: TGTGCCAGCAGTTTATGGGGCCGAGGAGAGACCCAGTACTTC. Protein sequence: CASSLWGRGETQYF.

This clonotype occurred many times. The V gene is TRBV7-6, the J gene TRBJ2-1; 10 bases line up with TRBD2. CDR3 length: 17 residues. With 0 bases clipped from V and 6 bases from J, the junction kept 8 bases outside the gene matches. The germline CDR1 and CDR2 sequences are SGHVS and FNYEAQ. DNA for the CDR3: TGTGCCAGCAGCTTAGCCTGGGGCCTAGCGGGAGTCAATGAGCAGTTCTTC. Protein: CASSLAWGLAGVNEQFF.

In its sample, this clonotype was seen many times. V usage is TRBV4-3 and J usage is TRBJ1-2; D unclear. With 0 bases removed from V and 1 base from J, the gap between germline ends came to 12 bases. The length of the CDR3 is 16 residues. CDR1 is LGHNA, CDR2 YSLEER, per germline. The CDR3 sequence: CASSQDRDFYNYGYTF. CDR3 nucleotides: TGCGCCAGCAGCCAAGATCGCGACTTCTATAACTATGGCTACACCTTC.

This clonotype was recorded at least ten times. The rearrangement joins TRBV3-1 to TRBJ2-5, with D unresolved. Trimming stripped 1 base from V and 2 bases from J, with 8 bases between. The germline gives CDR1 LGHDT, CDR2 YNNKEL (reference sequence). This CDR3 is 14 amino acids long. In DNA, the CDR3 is TGTGCCAGCAGCCAAGTTAACTCTCAAGAGACCCAGTACTTC. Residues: CASSQVNSQETQYF.

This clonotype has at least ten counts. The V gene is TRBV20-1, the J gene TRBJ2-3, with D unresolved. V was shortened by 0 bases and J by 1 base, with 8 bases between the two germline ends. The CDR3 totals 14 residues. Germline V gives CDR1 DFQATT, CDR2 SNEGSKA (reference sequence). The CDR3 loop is CSARDPLRTDTQYF. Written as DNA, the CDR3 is TGCAGTGCTAGAGATCCCCTGCGCACAGATACGCAGTATTTT.

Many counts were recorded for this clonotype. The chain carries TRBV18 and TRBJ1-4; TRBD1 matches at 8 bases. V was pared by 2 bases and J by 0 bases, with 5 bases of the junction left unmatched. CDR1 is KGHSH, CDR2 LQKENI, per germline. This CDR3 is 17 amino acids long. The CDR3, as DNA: TGTGCCAGCTCACCAATTGCAGGGGGCTCAACTAATGAAAAACTGTTTTTT. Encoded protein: CASSPIAGGSTNEKLFF.

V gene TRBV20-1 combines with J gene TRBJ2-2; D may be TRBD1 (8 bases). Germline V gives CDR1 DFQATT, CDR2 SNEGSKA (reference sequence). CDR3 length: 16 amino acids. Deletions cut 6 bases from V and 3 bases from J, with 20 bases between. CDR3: CSAPGRTGRDTGELFF. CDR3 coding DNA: TGCAGTGCCCCAGGGCGGACAGGGAGGGACACCGGGGAGCTGTTTTTT.

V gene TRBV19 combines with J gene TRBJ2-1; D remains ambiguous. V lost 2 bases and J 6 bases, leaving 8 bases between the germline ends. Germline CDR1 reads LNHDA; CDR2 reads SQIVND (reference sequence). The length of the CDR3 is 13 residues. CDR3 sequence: CASSITEPNEQFF. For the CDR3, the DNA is TGTGCCAGTAGTATAACCGAACCCAATGAGCAGTTCTTC.

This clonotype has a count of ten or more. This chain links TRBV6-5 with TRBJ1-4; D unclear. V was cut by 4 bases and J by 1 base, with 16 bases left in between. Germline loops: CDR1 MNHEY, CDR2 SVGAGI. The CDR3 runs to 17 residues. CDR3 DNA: TGTGCCAGCAGTTCGACGGGCAGGCGGATAACTAATGAAAAACTGTTTTTT. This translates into CASSSTGRRITNEKLFF.

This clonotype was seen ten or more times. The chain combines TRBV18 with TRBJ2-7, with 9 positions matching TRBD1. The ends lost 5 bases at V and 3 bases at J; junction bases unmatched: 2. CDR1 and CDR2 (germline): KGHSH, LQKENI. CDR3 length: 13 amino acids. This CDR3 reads CASSVGQGYEQYF. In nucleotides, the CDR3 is TGTGCCAGCTCAGTGGGACAGGGCTACGAGCAGTACTTC.

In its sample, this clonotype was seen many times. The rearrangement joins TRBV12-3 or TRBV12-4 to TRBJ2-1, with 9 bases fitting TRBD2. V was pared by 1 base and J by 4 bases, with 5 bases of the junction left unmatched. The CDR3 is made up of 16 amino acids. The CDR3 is CASSLVSTSGYNEQFF. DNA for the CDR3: TGTGCCAGCAGTTTAGTCTCGACTAGCGGTTACAATGAGCAGTTCTTC.

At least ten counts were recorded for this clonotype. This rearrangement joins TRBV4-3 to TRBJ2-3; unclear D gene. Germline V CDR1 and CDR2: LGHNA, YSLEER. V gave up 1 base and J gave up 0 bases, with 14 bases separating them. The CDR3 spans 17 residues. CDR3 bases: TGCGCCAGCAGCCAAGTTTCCAATCGCCTCAGCACAGATACGCAGTATTTT. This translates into CASSQVSNRLSTDTQYF.

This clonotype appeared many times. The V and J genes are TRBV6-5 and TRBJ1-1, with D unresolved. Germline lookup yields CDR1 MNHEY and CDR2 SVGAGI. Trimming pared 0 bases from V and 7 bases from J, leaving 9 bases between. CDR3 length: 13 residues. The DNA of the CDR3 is TGTGCCAGCAGTTACTCGCTCGTCAGTGAAGCTTTCTTT. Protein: CASSYSLVSEAFF.

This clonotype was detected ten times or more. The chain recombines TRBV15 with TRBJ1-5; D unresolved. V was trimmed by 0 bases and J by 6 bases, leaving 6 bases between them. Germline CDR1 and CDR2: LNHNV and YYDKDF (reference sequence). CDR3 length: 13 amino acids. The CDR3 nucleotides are TGTGCCACCAGCAGAGATAAGGGTCAGCCCCAGCATTTT. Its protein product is CATSRDKGQPQHF.

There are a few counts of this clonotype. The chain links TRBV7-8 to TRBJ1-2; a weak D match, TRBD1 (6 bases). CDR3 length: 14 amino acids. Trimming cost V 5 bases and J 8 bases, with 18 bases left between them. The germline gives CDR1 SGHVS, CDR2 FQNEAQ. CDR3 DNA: TGTGCCAGCAGCCCCTCGCCACAGGGAGGAGGCTACACCTTC. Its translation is CASSPSPQGGGYTF.

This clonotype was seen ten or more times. The CDR3 nucleotides read TGTGCCAGCAGCTTAATATCCGGCGGGAAGGGAGATACGCAGTATTTT. It encodes CASSLISGGKGDTQYF. J is TRBJ2-3 and V is TRBV7-3; possibly TRBD2 for D (6 bases). The V end lost 1 base, the J end lost 5 bases, and 16 bases lay between the germline ends. The CDR3 totals 16 residues. The germline V gene encodes CDR1 SGHTA and CDR2 FQGTGA. The variable domain in full, with the rest retrieved from reference TRBV7-3 and TRBJ2-3, is GAGVSQTPSNKVTEKGKYVELRCDPISGHTALYWYRQSLGQGPEFLIYFQGTGAADDSGLPNDRFFAVRPEGSVSTLKIQRTERGDSAVYLCASSLISGGKGDTQYFGPGTRLTVL.